This T cell receptor beta chain comes out of a study of CD4 and CD8 cells across lung adenocarcinoma regions. TCRdb re-called the PCR reads with MiXCR, one entry per CDR3 protein. The data hold approximately 11,000 distinct CDR3 sequences, with around half observed a single time. From germline, CDR1 is WSHSY and CDR2 SAAADI. After removal of 6 bases from V and 3 bases from J, the junction contained 3 bases not matched to a gene. This CDR3 has 14 amino acids. This TCR was sampled from a female donor with lung adenocarcinoma. The CD4 and CD8 labels of this study may be unreliable. The V gene is TRBV10-2, the J gene TRBJ2-3, with TRBD2 identical over 10 bases. Sequences were obtained from CD8+ T cells from the center of a lung tumor. CDR3 protein: CASRLAGSTDTQYF. DNA of the CDR3: TGCGCCAGCAGACTAGCGGGAAGTACAGATACGCAGTATTTT.